The sample holds a few counts of the clone carrying this T cell receptor (beta chain). The antigen remains undetermined. The sample is drawn from a study of molecular identifiers for immune sequencing clone quantification. TCRdb independently ran MiXCR on the PCR reads; one entry per CDR3 protein. In the table there are about 500,000 distinct CDR3 sequences, 20% to 25% of which are singletons. This CDR3 spans 16 amino acids. V dropped 1 base and J dropped 2; count of bases not matched to a gene: 6. The germline CDR1 and CDR2 sequences are MNHEY and SMNVEV (reference sequence). Study-wide points: Clones of above 20 RNA copies carried over 99% of effector molecules; in naive cells they carried under 1%.

Sorting was used to obtain naive CD8 T cells (CD8+CD4-CCR7+CD45RA+). The source is a human donor in good health. Some libraries in this study had Jurkat cell RNA spiked in. This chain links TRBV27 with TRBJ2-3, with 7 bases identical to TRBD1. Sequences were obtained from naive CD8+ T cells from blood, with Jurkat cell RNA spiked in. Subset denoted: FACS-sorted CD8+CD4-CCR7+CD45RA+ naive T cells. The CDR3 sequence: CASSLLTGSFTDTQYF. CDR3 in DNA: TGTGCCAGCAGTTTATTGACAGGGAGTTTCACAGATACGCAGTATTTT.